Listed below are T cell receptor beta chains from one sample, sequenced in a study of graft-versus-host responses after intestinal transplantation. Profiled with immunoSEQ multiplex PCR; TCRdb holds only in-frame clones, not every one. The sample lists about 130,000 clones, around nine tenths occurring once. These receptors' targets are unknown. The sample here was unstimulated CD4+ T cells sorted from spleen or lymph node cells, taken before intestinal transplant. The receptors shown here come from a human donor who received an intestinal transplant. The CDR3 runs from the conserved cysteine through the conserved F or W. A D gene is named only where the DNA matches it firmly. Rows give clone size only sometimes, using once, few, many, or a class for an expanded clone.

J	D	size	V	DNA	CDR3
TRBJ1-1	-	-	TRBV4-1	TGCGCCAGCAGCCAAGATCGTGGTTGGGTTGGAGAGAAAGCTTTCTTT	CASSQDRGWVGEKAFF
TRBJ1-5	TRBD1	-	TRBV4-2	TGTGCCAGCAGTCCCCGGGTAAGGGGGCTGGAGAGCAATCAGCCCCAGCATTTT	CASSPRVRGLESNQPQHF
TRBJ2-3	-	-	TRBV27	TGTGCCAGCAGTTTAGGGCCGCGCGGGGATACGCAGTATTTT	CASSLGPRGDTQYF
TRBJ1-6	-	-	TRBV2	TGTGCCAGCAGTAGGACGGGATTTGGTTCACCCCTCCACTTT	CASSRTGFGSPLHF
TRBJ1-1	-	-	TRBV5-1	TGCGCCAGCAGCCTGGGGCTGGAGGAGGGGGCTGAAGCTTTCTTT	CASSLGLEEGAEAFF
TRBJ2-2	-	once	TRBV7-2	TGTGCCAGCAGGCCCCAGACAGCTACCGGGGAGCTGTTTTTT	CASRPQTATGELFF
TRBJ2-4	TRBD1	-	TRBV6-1	TGTGCCAGCAGTGGACCCCGACCCGGGACAGTACTTTTTATTCAGTACTTC	CASSGPRPGTVLFIQYF
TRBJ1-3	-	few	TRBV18	TGTGCCAGCTCACCAACCACGGACAGCGGAAACACCATATATTTT	CASSPTTDSGNTIYF
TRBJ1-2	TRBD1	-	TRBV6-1	TGTGCCAGCAGGAAGGACAGGGAATATGGCTACACCTTC	CASRKDREYGYTF
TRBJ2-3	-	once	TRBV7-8	TGTGCCACTACAGGAAGCACAGATACGCAGTATTTT	CATTGSTDTQYF
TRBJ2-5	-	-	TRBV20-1	TGCAGTGCAAAGCGGGAGACCCAGTACTTC	CSAKRETQYF
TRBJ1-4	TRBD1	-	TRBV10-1	TGCGCCAGCAGTCCCGGACAGGGTATGGAAAAACTGTTTTTT	CASSPGQGMEKLFF
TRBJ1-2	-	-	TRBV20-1	TGCAGTGCTAGAGGGGGGGATGGCTACACCTTC	CSARGGDGYTF
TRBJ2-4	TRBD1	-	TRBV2	TGTGCCAGCAGGGACAGGGTAGCCAAAAACATTCAGTACTTC	CASRDRVAKNIQYF
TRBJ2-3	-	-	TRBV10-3	TGTGCCATCAGTGAATGGCAGACTAGCACAGATACGCAGTATTTT	CAISEWQTSTDTQYF
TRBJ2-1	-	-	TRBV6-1	TGTGCCAGCACAGTGAGACTAGTAGGCAATGAGCAGTTCTTC	CASTVRLVGNEQFF
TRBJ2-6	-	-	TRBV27	TGTGCCAGCAGCCCTTGGACAGCTGGGGCCAACGTCCTGACTTTC	CASSPWTAGANVLTF
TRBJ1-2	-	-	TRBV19	TGTGCCAGTAAAGTAGTGGGGGGACTCTATGGCTACACCTTC	CASKVVGGLYGYTF
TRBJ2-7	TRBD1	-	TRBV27	TGTGCCAGCAGGGGACAGGGTCGCTACGAGCAGTACTTC	CASRGQGRYEQYF
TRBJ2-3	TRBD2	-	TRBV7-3	TGTGCCAGCAGCCTAAGCGGGGGTCCGGGGGGAGATACGCAGTATTTT	CASSLSGGPGGDTQYF
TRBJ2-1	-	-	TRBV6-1	TGTGCCAGCAGTGCGGGGCGAGGGGGATACAATGAGCAGTTCTTC	CASSAGRGGYNEQFF
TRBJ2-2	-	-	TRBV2	TGTGCCAGCAGCCCTCGGGGGAGGGGGGAGCTGTTTTTT	CASSPRGRGELFF
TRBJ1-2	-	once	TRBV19	TGTGCCAGTAGTATTCCGGGCCGTCCTACCTATGGCTACACCTTC	CASSIPGRPTYGYTF
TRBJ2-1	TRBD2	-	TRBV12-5	TGTGCTAGCGGGACTACCCACGGGGAGCAGTTCTTC	CASGTTHGEQFF
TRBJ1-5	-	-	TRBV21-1	TGTGCCAGCTACGGACAGCCCCAGCATTTT	CASYGQPQHF
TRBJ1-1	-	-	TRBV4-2	TGTGCCAGCAGCCGAAGGGCGGGCTCGGGGGGATCTGAAGCTTTCTTT	CASSRRAGSGGSEAFF
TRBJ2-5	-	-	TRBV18	TGTGCCAGCTCACTCTCCCCGGCGTGGGAGCAGTACTTC	CASSLSPAWEQYF
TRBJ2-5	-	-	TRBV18	TGTGCCAGCTCAGGGTTGATGGAGACCCAGTACTTC	CASSGLMETQYF
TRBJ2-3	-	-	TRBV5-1	TGCGCCAGCTCCCCTCAGGGGCGCACAGATACGCAGTATTTT	CASSPQGRTDTQYF
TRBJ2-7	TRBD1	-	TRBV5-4	TGTGCCAGCAGCCTCGGGACAGGAGAGGGGTACTTC	CASSLGTGEGYF
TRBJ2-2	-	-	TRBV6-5	TGTGCCAGCGCCTCCCAGGGGGGAGGGGAGCTGTTTTTT	CASASQGGGELFF
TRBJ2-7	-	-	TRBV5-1	TGCGCCAGCAGCCAGAACCAGGGCGAGCAGTACTTC	CASSQNQGEQYF
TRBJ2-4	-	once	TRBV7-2	TGTGCCAGCAGCTTACCAGGGGTTGAGTGGCCACAGTACTTC	CASSLPGVEWPQYF
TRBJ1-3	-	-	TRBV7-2	TGTGCCAGCAGCTTAGCTCCAGGGACCCTCTCTGGAAACACCATATATTTT	CASSLAPGTLSGNTIYF
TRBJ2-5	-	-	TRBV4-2	TGTGCCAGCAGCCAACACGGCCCGGGGACCGACGCCTGGGGGGAGACCCAGTACTTC	CASSQHGPGTDAWGETQYF
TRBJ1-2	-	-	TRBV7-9	TGTGCCAGCAGCTTAGGGTCTACTAACTATGGCTACACCTTC	CASSLGSTNYGYTF
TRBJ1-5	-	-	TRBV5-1	TGCGCCAGCAGCTTGGCCAGGGAGGGCCAGCCCCAGCATTTT	CASSLAREGQPQHF
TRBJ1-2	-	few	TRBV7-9	TGTGCCAGCAGCGAAACGGGGGTCTATGGCTACACCTTC	CASSETGVYGYTF
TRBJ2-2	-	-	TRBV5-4	TGTGCCAGCAGCAACCTAGGGGGGGAGCTGTTTTTT	CASSNLGGELFF
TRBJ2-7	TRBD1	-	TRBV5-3	TGTGCCAGAAGCTTGGGGACAGGGCTATCCTACGAGCAGTACTTC	CARSLGTGLSYEQYF
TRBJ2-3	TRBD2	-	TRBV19	TGTGCCAGTAGAGACCGGGAACAGGTCACGGGGAGGGGCACAGATACGCAGTATTTT	CASRDREQVTGRGTDTQYF
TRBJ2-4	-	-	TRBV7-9	TGTGCCAGCAGCTTAGAGGTGAACATTCAGTACTTC	CASSLEVNIQYF
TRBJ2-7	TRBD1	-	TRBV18	TGTGCCAGCTCACCACTGGGACAGGGGAGCTCCTACGAGCAGTACTTC	CASSPLGQGSSYEQYF